Following are 14 T cell receptor beta chains from one sample sequenced in a study of OX40 agonist ivuxolimab in advanced cancers. Generated by immunoSEQ multiplex PCR, the TCRdb table keeps only in-frame clones and is missing some. This sample has roughly 52,000 clones, with approximately 80% found just once. The input for sequencing was CD4+ or CD8+ T cells sorted from blood, taken in a trial of the OX40 agonist ivuxolimab. The receptors stem from an adult with an advanced solid tumor such as melanoma, head and neck, liver or kidney cancer.

The chain links TRBV27 to TRBJ2-5; possible D gene TRBD2, 6 bases. Per the germline V gene, CDR1 is MNHEY and CDR2 is SMNVEV (reference sequence). CDR3 length: 14 amino acids. Trimming took 10 bases from V and 1 from J, leaving 16 bases between them. The CDR3 nucleotides read TGTGCCACCCGATTACCCGGGGGCCAAGAGACCCAGTACTTC. Its protein product is CATRLPGGQETQYF.

The chain employs TRBV7-2 and TRBJ2-3; tentative D call: TRBD1 (6 bases). The CDR3 is 14 amino acids. Trimming stripped 3 bases from V and 8 bases from J, with 15 bases between. The germline V gene has CDR1 SGHTA and CDR2 FQGNSA. The CDR3, as DNA: TGTGCCAGCAGCTTGGGAGTAAGCAGGGGTACGCAGTATTTT. Its protein is CASSLGVSRGTQYF.

V usage is TRBV7-8 and J usage is TRBJ1-1, with D unresolved. CDR1 and CDR2 (germline): SGHVS, FQNEAQ. Trimming removed 5 bases at V and 0 bases at J, with 13 bases between. The CDR3 covers 15 residues. The CDR3 is CASSPPSYVNTEAFF. As DNA, the CDR3 is TGTGCCAGCAGCCCCCCATCGTACGTGAACACTGAAGCTTTCTTT. Using reference TRBV7-8 and TRBJ1-1 for the parts outside the CDR3, the full variable domain is GAGVSQSPRYKVAKRGQDVALRCDPISGHVSLFWYQQALGQGPEFLTYFQNEAQLDKSGLPSDRFFAERPEGSVSTLKIQRTQQEDSAVYLCASSPPSYVNTEAFFGQGTRLTVV.

This chain uses TRBV5-6 with TRBJ2-7; TRBD1 aligns across 10 bases. V trimming: 4 bases; J trimming: 3 bases; junction bases outside the gene matches: 7. CDR1 SGHDT and CDR2 YYEEEE come from the germline V gene. The CDR3 is made up of 15 amino acids. CDR3 in amino acids: CASSPRGQGFYEQYF. As DNA, the CDR3 is TGTGCCAGCAGCCCAAGGGGACAGGGGTTCTACGAGCAGTACTTC.

This clone was recorded a few times. This rearrangement joins TRBV27 to TRBJ2-5, with D unclear. The CDR3 contains 13 residues. CDR1 is MNHEY, CDR2 SMNVEV, per germline (reference sequence). Trimming stripped 6 bases from V and 0 bases from J, with 8 bases between. The CDR3 is CASSRRNQETQYF. As DNA, the CDR3 is TGTGCCAGCAGCCGACGGAACCAAGAGACCCAGTACTTC.

This clone was seen a handful of times. CDR3 loop: CASSYSGGGYGYTF. The DNA for the CDR3 is TGTGCCAGCAGTTACTCGGGGGGCGGGTATGGCTACACCTTC. This chain connects TRBV6-5 to TRBJ1-2, with a possible D match to TRBD1 (6 bases). Germline values: CDR1 MNHEY, CDR2 SVGAGI. V lost 0 bases to trimming and J lost 5 bases, with 10 bases between them. The CDR3 spans 14 residues.

The rearrangement uses TRBV5-4 and TRBJ2-1, with 9 bases identical to TRBD2. Per the germline V gene, CDR1 is SGHNT and CDR2 is YYREEE (reference sequence). With V trimmed by 4 bases and J by 7 bases, 12 bases remained unmatched. This CDR3 is built from 16 residues. CDR3 nucleotides: TGTGCCAGCAGCCTGGGTAGCGGGAGCTCTAGGAATGAGCAGTTCTTC. As protein: CASSLGSGSSRNEQFF.

This clone has a single count. The chain couples TRBV2 to TRBJ1-2, with D perhaps TRBD1 (6 bases). The germline V and J ends were trimmed by 4 bases and 6 bases, with 12 bases remaining between them. Germline assignment: CDR1 SNHLY and CDR2 FYNNEI. The CDR3 has 13 residues. The CDR3 reads CASSAQGSDGYTF. The CDR3 DNA is TGTGCCAGCAGTGCACAGGGTTCAGATGGCTACACCTTC.

The V call is TRBV19, the J call TRBJ1-4; TRBD1 matches at 7 bases. Germline V gives CDR1 LNHDA, CDR2 SQIVND (reference sequence). Trimming took 4 bases from V and 8 from J; bases not matched to a gene: 7. The CDR3 runs 14 residues. The CDR3 DNA follows: TGTGCCAGTAGTAAAAGGGGGCTGAACGAAAAACTGTTTTTT. Translating gives CASSKRGLNEKLFF.

A single count supports this clone. The chain employs TRBV30 and TRBJ2-6; maybe TRBD1 (5 bases). The V end was cut by 4 bases, the J end by 2 bases, with 9 bases between. Germline CDR1 and CDR2: GTSNPN and SVGIG (reference sequence). The CDR3 loop spans 14 amino acids. CDR3 sequence: CAWNIGAGANVLTF. Here the CDR3 DNA reads TGTGCCTGGAATATAGGGGCTGGGGCCAACGTCCTGACTTTC.

The V and J genes are TRBV7-7 and TRBJ2-7; TRBD1 might be the D (6 bases). CDR3 length: 13 amino acids. The V gene's germline CDR1 is SSHAT and CDR2 FNYEAQ (reference sequence). With 5 bases removed from V and 7 bases from J, the gap between germline ends came to 15 bases. As DNA, the CDR3 is TGTGCCAGCAGCCTTACAGGGTCGGGAGAGCAGTACTTC. It translates to CASSLTGSGEQYF.

The chain has TRBV2 and TRBJ1-1; no definite D call. Germline V gives CDR1 SNHLY, CDR2 FYNNEI. V lost 7 bases and J lost 0, with 9 bases in between. This CDR3 region has 13 residues. CDR3 amino acids: CASNQDLNTEAFF. The CDR3, as DNA: TGTGCCAGCAACCAAGACCTGAACACTGAAGCTTTCTTT. The full variable domain, in which reference TRBV2 and TRBJ1-1 provide the parts outside the CDR3, is EPEVTQTPSHQVTQMGQEVILRCVPISNHLYFYWYRQILGQKVEFLVSFYNNEISEKSEIFDDQFSVERPDGSNFTLKIRSTKLEDSAMYFCASNQDLNTEAFFGQGTRLTVV.

This sequence joins TRBV15 and TRBJ1-1, with 9 nucleotides matching TRBD1. This CDR3 region has 16 residues. The trim removed 1 base at V and 3 bases at J, leaving 6 bases unmatched. Germline V gives CDR1 LNHNV, CDR2 YYDKDF (reference sequence). The CDR3: CATSRAGGQGHTEAFF. The CDR3 region has the DNA TGTGCCACCAGCAGAGCAGGGGGACAGGGCCACACTGAAGCTTTCTTT.

This chain uses TRBV19 with TRBJ2-7, with 8 bases that match TRBD2. The trim removed 5 bases at V and 2 bases at J, leaving 8 bases unmatched. The CDR3 loop spans 15 amino acids. CDR1 is LNHDA and CDR2 is SQIVND in the germline V gene (reference sequence). The CDR3 DNA reads as TGTGCCAGTAGTCCTCGGGGTAGCGGGGCCTACGAGCAGTACTTC. Its protein product is CASSPRGSGAYEQYF.